This entry lists 28 T cell receptor beta chains sequenced from one sample in a study of T-cell reconstitution after alpha-beta-depleted transplantation in children. As it was prepared, the TCRbeta library received unique molecular identifiers. One entry per CDR3 protein results from TCRdb running MiXCR on the PCR reads. The table has about 210,000 distinct CDR3 sequences, 17% seen once. The input for sequencing was PBMCs, mostly from graft donor cells, taken 360 days after TCRalphabeta/CD19-depleted stem cell transplant. The source is a male patient aged 2 to 10 who had a stem cell transplant for acute lymphoblastic leukemia, so the T cells may come from the graft donor.

The chain carries TRBV2 and TRBJ1-6; 7 bases match TRBD1. The CDR3 has 14 amino acids. Germline V gene lookup returns CDR1 SNHLY and CDR2 FYNNEI. The V gene end was trimmed by 7 bases and the J gene end by 5 bases; junction bases not matched to a gene: 5. The CDR3 is CASTTGQHNSPLHF. DNA for the CDR3: TGTGCCAGCACCACGGGACAGCATAATTCACCCCTCCACTTT.

This clonotype was observed many times. The V gene is TRBV7-2, the J gene TRBJ2-7, with D tentatively TRBD2 (5 bases). CDR1 is SGHTA, CDR2 FQGNSA, per germline. This CDR3 comprises 15 residues. Trimming stripped 5 bases from V and 2 bases from J, with 16 bases between. CDR3 amino acids: CASSPKGGLTYEQYF. The CDR3 DNA reads TGTGCCAGCAGCCCTAAGGGTGGACTTACCTACGAGCAGTACTTC.

The chain uses TRBV10-2 and TRBJ1-2, with D tentatively TRBD1 (5 bases). This CDR3 has 16 residues. The V end lost 2 bases, the J end lost 6 bases, and 19 bases lay between the germline ends. Germline V gene lookup returns CDR1 WSHSY and CDR2 SAAADI. DNA for the CDR3: TGCGCCAGCAGTGAGACGGCATATCGGGGGTCTGATGGCTACACCTTC. Translation: CASSETAYRGSDGYTF.

The chain carries TRBV18 and TRBJ2-7, with 7 bases lining up with TRBD1. Unmatched junction bases numbered 7, after V lost 5 bases and J lost 0 bases. Germline CDR1 and CDR2: KGHSH and LQKENI. The CDR3 is made up of 15 amino acids. The chain's CDR3 is CASSYRGSSSYEQYF. CDR3 sequence (DNA): TGTGCCAGCTCATACAGGGGTAGTAGCTCCTACGAGCAGTACTTC.

This clonotype came up a few times. The chain has TRBV4-1 and TRBJ2-4; tentative D call: TRBD1 (7 bases). The V end was cut by 1 base, the J end by 5 bases, with 15 bases between. CDR3 length equals 16 residues. CDR1 is MGHRA and CDR2 is YSYEKL in the germline V gene. The CDR3 spells CASSQVEGALENIQYF. As DNA, the CDR3 is TGCGCCAGCAGCCAAGTGGAGGGGGCCCTGGAAAACATTCAGTACTTC.

DNA of the CDR3: TGTGCCAGCCCCTTTGAGCAGGGCTCTGGGGCCAACGTCCTGACTTTC. Its translation: CASPFEQGSGANVLTF. This chain uses TRBV25-1 with TRBJ2-6; D possibly corresponds to TRBD1 (5 bases). The CDR3 has 16 amino acids. Per the germline V gene, CDR1 is MGHDK and CDR2 is SYGVNS. Trimming removed 8 bases from V and 0 bases from J, with 14 bases in between. The full variable domain, with the rest looked up from reference TRBV25-1 and TRBJ2-6, is EADIYQTPRYLVIGTGKKITLECSQTMGHDKMYWYQQDPGMELHLIHYSYGVNSTEKGDLSSESTVSRIRTEHFPLTLESARPSHTSQYLCASPFEQGSGANVLTFGAGSRLTVL.

This clonotype was seen a handful of times. The chain has TRBV6-1 and TRBJ2-2; D remains unclear. The CDR3 has 14 amino acids. The V gene lost 8 bases and the J gene lost 6 bases, with 16 bases spanning the gap. Germline V gene lookup returns CDR1 MNHNS and CDR2 SASEGT. The CDR3 bases are TGTGCCAGCTTTTTTACCCCGCCAGCCGGGGAGCTGTTTTTT. Residues: CASFFTPPAGELFF.

The chain uses TRBV2 and TRBJ1-4, with TRBD1 matching 8 bases. V lost 5 bases and J lost 4; bases outside the gene matches: 3. CDR3 length: 14 residues. Germline V gene data show CDR1 as SNHLY and CDR2 as FYNNEI. This CDR3 is CASSRTGSNEKLFF. CDR3 sequence (DNA): TGTGCCAGCAGTAGGACAGGGAGTAATGAAAAACTGTTTTTT.

The V gene is TRBV29-1, the J gene TRBJ2-6; TRBD1 agrees at 7 bases. Per the germline V gene, CDR1 is SQVTM and CDR2 is ANQGSEA. This CDR3 region has 15 residues. Unmatched junction bases numbered 4, after V lost 5 bases and J lost 0 bases. The CDR3 loop reads CSVRTGSSGANVLTF. CDR3 DNA sequence: TGCAGCGTTCGGACAGGTAGCTCTGGGGCCAACGTCCTGACTTTC.

In this sample, this clonotype turned up many times. The J gene is TRBJ2-5, the V gene TRBV12-3 or TRBV12-4, with unresolved D. The CDR3 runs to 15 residues. Trimming stripped 1 base from V and 5 bases from J, with 14 bases between. The CDR3 sequence is CASSLGPTGSETQYF. The DNA for the CDR3 is TGTGCCAGCAGTTTAGGTCCCACCGGGTCGGAGACCCAGTACTTC.

The rearrangement joins TRBV12-3 or TRBV12-4 to TRBJ2-3, with D possibly being TRBD1 or TRBD2 (6 bases each). This CDR3 has 16 amino acids. V was trimmed by 3 bases and J by 3 bases, leaving 16 bases between them. DNA for the CDR3: TGTGCCAGCAGTTTCGGCAGGGGAGGTGAGACAGATACGCAGTATTTT. Its protein product is CASSFGRGGETDTQYF.

The rearrangement links TRBV5-1 to TRBJ2-1, with 10 bases matching TRBD2. CDR3 length: 17 amino acids. V shed 1 base and J 8 bases; nucleotides not matched to a gene: 12. Germline V gives CDR1 SGHRS, CDR2 YFSETQ. The CDR3 sequence: CASSLLASGSMLDEQFF. The CDR3 DNA is TGCGCCAGCAGCTTGCTGGCTAGCGGGAGTATGTTGGATGAGCAGTTCTTC. Filled out from reference TRBV5-1 and TRBJ2-1, the complete variable domain reads KAGVTQTPRYLIKTRGQQVTLSCSPISGHRSVSWYQQTPGQGLQFLFEYFSETQRNKGNFPGRFSGRQFSNSRSEMNVSTLELGDSALYLCASSLLASGSMLDEQFFGPGTRLTVL.

The rearrangement joins TRBV3-1 to TRBJ2-3; possible D gene TRBD2, 6 bases. The CDR3 loop spans 15 amino acids. Germline assignment: CDR1 LGHDT and CDR2 YNNKEL (reference sequence). Trimming left V 8 bases short and J 1 base short, with 16 bases between. In DNA form, the CDR3 reads TGTGCCAGCGGGGGGAGCGGACGCCGCACAGATACGCAGTATTTT. Translation: CASGGSGRRTDTQYF.

This clonotype was seen many times. This sequence joins TRBV27 and TRBJ2-1; D might be TRBD1 (5 bases). Germline V gives CDR1 MNHEY, CDR2 SMNVEV (reference sequence). There are 15 residues in the CDR3. V lost 2 bases, J lost 2 bases, and 10 bases lay in between. The CDR3 nucleotides are TGTGCCAGCAGTTTAAGGCAGGGTCCCTACAATGAGCAGTTCTTC. Translation: CASSLRQGPYNEQFF.

The sample holds a few counts of this clonotype. The V call is TRBV20-1, the J call TRBJ2-5, with 8 bases aligning to TRBD2. Germline values: CDR1 DFQATT, CDR2 SNEGSKA (reference sequence). V was pared by 6 bases and J by 4 bases, with 1 base of the junction left unmatched. CDR3 length: 11 amino acids. For the CDR3, the DNA is TGCAGTGCCGGGGGGGGAGAGACCCAGTACTTC. Translating gives CSAGGGETQYF.

This chain joins TRBV7-6 and TRBJ2-3; 9 positions agree with TRBD2. V dropped 3 bases and J dropped 2; count of bases not matched to a gene: 6. CDR3 length equals 16 residues. CDR1 and CDR2 from the germline V gene are SGHVS and FNYEAQ. The CDR3 loop is CASSFTSGRTTDTQYF. CDR3 nucleotide sequence: TGTGCCAGCAGCTTCACTAGCGGGCGCACCACAGATACGCAGTATTTT.

This clonotype was observed a few times. V is TRBV5-5 and J is TRBJ2-7; TRBD1 might be the D (5 bases). Germline CDR1 and CDR2: SGHKS and YYEKEE (reference sequence). CDR3 size: 16 residues. V dropped 3 bases and J dropped 6 bases, with 22 bases sitting between them. This CDR3 reads CASSSHPGFRVGEQYF. The CDR3 bases are TGTGCCAGCAGCTCCCATCCAGGGTTTCGAGTCGGCGAGCAGTACTTC.

The DNA for the CDR3 is TGTGCCAGCAGATCCTTAAGGCTCCCCTATGGCTACACCTTC. Translating it yields CASRSLRLPYGYTF. The J gene is TRBJ1-2, the V gene TRBV12-3 or TRBV12-4; D uncertain. V lost 6 bases to trimming and J lost 4 bases, with 15 bases between them. CDR3 length: 14 residues.

The J gene is TRBJ2-7, the V gene TRBV12-3 or TRBV12-4; tentative D call: TRBD1 (6 bases). Trimming left V 3 bases short and J 4 bases short, with 19 bases between. The CDR3 has 16 residues. CDR3 DNA: TGTGCCAGCAGTTTTTCCCTCGGACAGAGCCCTTACGAGCAGTACTTC. Protein sequence: CASSFSLGQSPYEQYF.

J is TRBJ2-7 and V is TRBV28; D perhaps matches TRBD1 (5 bases). Germline V lookup: CDR1 MDHEN, CDR2 SYDVKM. Trimming left V 6 bases short and J 7 bases short, with 16 bases between. The CDR3 sequence is 13 residues long. The chain's CDR3 is CASRSGAVGEQYF. In DNA, the CDR3 is TGTGCCAGCAGATCTGGGGCGGTGGGGGAGCAGTACTTC.

The V gene is TRBV3-1, the J gene TRBJ2-5; 16 bases map to TRBD2. V gave up 8 bases and J gave up 2 bases; unmatched junction bases: 14. CDR3 length equals 19 residues. CDR1 is LGHDT and CDR2 is YNNKEL in the germline V gene (reference sequence). The CDR3 DNA is TGTGCCAGCTGTGTACGACTGGGACTAGCGGGAGGGCCTCAAGAGACCCAGTACTTC. Encoded protein: CASCVRLGLAGGPQETQYF.

V usage is TRBV20-1 and J usage is TRBJ2-7, with no clear D. V lost 6 bases, J lost 3 bases, and 15 bases lay in between. Per the germline V gene, CDR1 is DFQATT and CDR2 is SNEGSKA (reference sequence). The CDR3 covers 13 residues. The CDR3 loop reads CSADTLQDYEQYF. CDR3 in DNA: TGCAGTGCCGACACCCTTCAAGACTACGAGCAGTACTTC.

The J gene is TRBJ2-2, the V gene TRBV7-2; 9 nucleotides align to TRBD2. The CDR3 contains 16 residues. The ends lost 5 bases at V and 7 bases at J; junction bases unmatched: 11. Germline-derived CDR1 and CDR2 are SGHTA and FQGNSA. The CDR3 DNA reads TGTGCCAGCAGCCCCAGGAGCGGGGGGCCGCGCGGGGAGCTGTTTTTT. Translation gives CASSPRSGGPRGELFF.

V gene TRBV6-5 combines with J gene TRBJ2-7, with D uncertain. The CDR3 contains 11 residues. The germline CDR1 and CDR2 sequences are MNHEY and SVGAGI. Between the trimmed V and J ends, which lost 11 bases and 4 bases, there was a span of 12 bases. The CDR3 loop reads CASQGPYEQYF. The CDR3 DNA reads TGTGCCTCGCAAGGGCCTTACGAGCAGTACTTC.

The genes are TRBV12-3 or TRBV12-4 and TRBJ2-7, with 7 bases matching TRBD2. The CDR3 is 16 amino acids. V was pared by 6 bases and J by 0 bases, with 11 bases of the junction left unmatched. CDR3 residues: CASSQRGTISSYEQYF. CDR3 nucleotide sequence: TGTGCCAGCAGCCAACGGGGGACTATCAGCTCCTACGAGCAGTACTTC.

J is TRBJ2-7 and V is TRBV11-1, with a possible D match to TRBD1 (6 bases). Looked up from germline, CDR1 is SGHAT and CDR2 is FQDESV (reference sequence). Trimming pared 4 bases from V and 1 base from J, leaving 14 bases between. The CDR3 has 15 residues. The CDR3 spells CASSYGSGTSYEQYF. In DNA, the CDR3 is TGTGCCAGCAGCTACGGCTCCGGGACATCCTACGAGCAGTACTTC. The full variable domain, with the rest looked up from reference TRBV11-1 and TRBJ2-7, is EAEVAQSPRYKITEKSQAVAFWCDPISGHATLYWYRQILGQGPELLVQFQDESVVDDSQLPKDRFSAERLKGVDSTLKIQPAELGDSAMYLCASSYGSGTSYEQYFGPGTRLTVT.

This clonotype was found a few times. This sequence joins TRBV27 and TRBJ2-7, with 9 positions matching TRBD2. The ends lost 8 bases at V and 4 bases at J; junction bases unmatched: 15. Germline values: CDR1 MNHEY, CDR2 SMNVEV (reference sequence). This CDR3 region has 16 residues. The CDR3 sequence is CASGLRLAEYTYEQYF. The CDR3 DNA reads TGTGCCAGCGGGTTAAGACTAGCGGAGTACACTTACGAGCAGTACTTC.

The chain links TRBV25-1 to TRBJ2-2; D unresolved. CDR1 MGHDK and CDR2 SYGVNS come from the germline V gene. The CDR3 consists of 15 residues. Trimming pared 2 bases from V and 6 bases from J, leaving 13 bases between. CDR3 loop: CASSEKKGYPGELFF. The DNA of the CDR3 is TGTGCCAGCAGTGAAAAAAAAGGATATCCCGGGGAGCTGTTTTTT.